The 25 T cell receptor beta chains reported below all come from one sample, sequenced in a study of cytomegalovirus exposure and HLA in healthy donors. Primers for the PCR totalled 60 Vbeta and 13 Jbeta. The table came from immunoSEQ multiplex PCR; TCRdb's copy has only in-frame clones and leaves some out. The table includes under 200,000 clones, roughly 80% detected once. The sequenced material came from PBMCs. The receptors were sampled from a woman aged 50 to 60 in good health and CMV-seropositive.

This clone was recorded a few times. The chain couples TRBV28 to TRBJ1-4; a possible D gene is TRBD1 (5 bases). CDR3 length: 16 amino acids. Per the germline V gene, CDR1 is MDHEN and CDR2 is SYDVKM. V was cut by 6 bases and J by 7 bases, with 21 bases left in between. As DNA, the CDR3 is TGTGCCAGCAGAATGGGGGGGACGATCTCTGTTGAAAAACTGTTTTTT. It encodes CASRMGGTISVEKLFF. The full variable domain, completed using reference TRBV28 and TRBJ1-4, is DVKVTQSSRYLVKRTGEKVFLECVQDMDHENMFWYRQDPGLGLRLIYFSYDVKMKEKGDIPEGYSVSREKKERFSLILESASTNQTSMYLCASRMGGTISVEKLFFGSGTQLSVL.

The rearrangement uses TRBV6-5 and TRBJ1-6; TRBD1 is a possible D gene (6 bases). This CDR3 contains 14 residues. V was pared by 4 bases and J by 8 bases, with 12 bases between. Germline V gene lookup returns CDR1 MNHEY and CDR2 SVGAGI. CDR3 sequence (DNA): TGTGCCAGCAGTTCGGGGCAGGGGTATTCACCCCTCCACTTT. Translation: CASSSGQGYSPLHF.

This chain uses TRBV7-2 with TRBJ2-4; 8 nucleotides agree with TRBD2. CDR1 is SGHTA, CDR2 FQGNSA, per germline. V lost 5 bases, J lost 6 bases, and 6 bases stayed unmatched. CDR3 size: 14 residues. As DNA, the CDR3 is TGTGCCAGCAGCCTCTCGGGAGGGTCAAACATTCAGTACTTC. It yields the protein CASSLSGGSNIQYF.

Of note for this clone: This same CDR3 is encoded by further DNA sequences in the sample. V gene TRBV5-1 combines with J gene TRBJ2-7, with D possibly TRBD1 on 5 matching bases. Trimming cost V 4 bases and J 4 bases, with 9 bases left between them. The CDR3 is 12 amino acids. The germline CDR1 and CDR2 sequences are SGHRS and YFSETQ. DNA for the CDR3: TGCGCCAGCAGCAGCCAGGGTTACGAGCAGTACTTC. Amino acids: CASSSQGYEQYF.

This chain links TRBV5-6 with TRBJ2-2, with 7 bases aligning to TRBD2. Germline V lookup: CDR1 SGHDT, CDR2 YYEEEE. The length of the CDR3 is 13 residues. J gave up 7 bases and V 2 bases, and 2 bases lay outside the gene matches. CDR3 protein: CASSLRGVGELFF. The CDR3 nucleotides are TGTGCCAGCAGCTTACGGGGGGTCGGGGAGCTGTTTTTT.

The rearrangement links TRBV5-1 to TRBJ2-2; D is ambiguous. CDR1 SGHRS and CDR2 YFSETQ come from the germline V gene. There are 15 residues in the CDR3. V lost 4 bases, J lost 2 bases, and 12 bases lay in between. The CDR3, as DNA: TGCGCCAGCAGCCGCGGCAGATTCAACACCGGGGAGCTGTTTTTT. It specifies CASSRGRFNTGELFF.

This rearrangement joins TRBV30 to TRBJ1-1; D unclear. Trimming cost V 3 bases and J 6 bases, with 8 bases left between them. Germline-derived CDR1 and CDR2 are GTSNPN and SVGIG (reference sequence). The CDR3 extends over 11 amino acids. CDR3 protein: CAWSLSPEAFF. In DNA, the CDR3 is TGTGCCTGGAGCCTGAGTCCTGAAGCTTTCTTT. The full variable domain, rest sourced from reference TRBV30 and TRBJ1-1, is SQTIHQWPATLVQPVGSPLSLECTVEGTSNPNLYWYRQAAGRGLQLLFYSVGIGQISSEVPQNLSASRPQDRQFILSSKKLLLSDSGFYLCAWSLSPEAFFGQGTRLTVV.

The chain uses TRBV6-6 and TRBJ1-5, with D maybe TRBD1 (5 bases). Germline V gene data show CDR1 as MNHNY and CDR2 as SVGAGI (reference sequence). This CDR3 is 15 amino acids long. The V and J ends lost 2 bases and 6 bases respectively, with 14 bases between them. DNA of the CDR3: TGTGCCAGCAGTTACCCGCCGGACATCAGTCAGCCCCAGCATTTT. Amino acid sequence: CASSYPPDISQPQHF.

The chain joins TRBV23-1 to TRBJ1-6; TRBD1 matches at 9 bases. TRBV23-1 is labeled an ORF, and its function is uncertain. The V and J ends lost 4 bases and 7 bases, in that order; junction bases with no gene match: 8. The CDR3 extends over 16 amino acids. The CDR3 DNA reads TGCGCCAGCAGTCGCCGGGACAGGGTCTTGAATTCACCCCTCCACTTT. Its protein product is CASSRRDRVLNSPLHF.

This clone appeared once. V gene TRBV7-3 combines with J gene TRBJ2-1; tentative D call: TRBD2 (7 bases). Trimming removed 5 bases at V and 9 bases at J, with 17 bases between. The CDR3 spans 14 residues. CDR1 is SGHTA, CDR2 FQGTGA, per germline. For the CDR3, the DNA is TGTGCCAGCAGCCCCCGTCGGGGGGCCGGTGAGCAGTTCTTC. This sequence encodes CASSPRRGAGEQFF.

V is TRBV27 and J is TRBJ1-1; D is ambiguous. This CDR3 is 16 amino acids long. V lost 3 bases to trimming and J lost 1 base, with 15 bases between them. Germline-derived CDR1 and CDR2 are MNHEY and SMNVEV (reference sequence). CDR3 region: CASSFDAGARNTEAFF. CDR3 nucleotides: TGTGCCAGCAGTTTTGACGCCGGAGCACGGAACACTGAAGCTTTCTTT.

The V call is TRBV7-2, the J call TRBJ2-7; D perhaps matches TRBD2 (5 bases). Trimming took 5 bases from V and 5 from J, leaving 19 bases between them. The CDR3 has 15 amino acids. In germline, CDR1 is SGHTA, CDR2 FQGNSA. The CDR3 protein is CASSPAGGFAHEQYF. In DNA, the CDR3 is TGTGCCAGCAGCCCGGCCGGCGGGTTCGCCCACGAGCAGTACTTC.

The chain joins TRBV7-2 to TRBJ2-7; perhaps TRBD1 as D (5 bases). The CDR3 loop spans 14 amino acids. In germline, CDR1 is SGHTA, CDR2 FQGNSA. V was cut by 4 bases and J by 2 bases, with 12 bases left in between. CDR3 amino acids: CASSSDSIAYEQYF. The CDR3 DNA reads as TGTGCCAGCAGCTCAGACAGTATCGCCTACGAGCAGTACTTC.

The chain joins TRBV29-1 to TRBJ2-3; 7 nucleotides agree with TRBD1. The CDR3 sequence is 12 residues long. Germline CDR1 reads SQVTM; CDR2 reads ANQGSEA. The trim removed 4 bases at V and 3 bases at J, leaving 1 base unmatched. For the CDR3, the DNA is TGCAGCGTTGGACAGGGTACAGATACGCAGTATTTT. Translating it yields CSVGQGTDTQYF.

V gene TRBV28 combines with J gene TRBJ1-1; 11 positions agree with TRBD1. This CDR3 has 15 residues. V was clipped by 5 bases and J by 11 bases; unmatched bases: 13. CDR1 and CDR2 from the germline V gene are MDHEN and SYDVKM. CDR3 region: CASSERDRGRLSAFF. CDR3 nucleotides: TGTGCCAGCAGTGAACGGGACAGGGGGAGACTAAGTGCTTTCTTT.

The rearrangement links TRBV9 to TRBJ2-1; possibly TRBD1 for D (6 bases). Between the trimmed V and J ends, which lost 0 bases and 5 bases, there was a span of 15 bases. Germline CDR1 reads SGDLS; CDR2 reads YYNGEE. This CDR3 has 16 amino acids. In DNA form, the CDR3 reads TGTGCCAGCAGCGTAGCGGCAGGGGATTTCCACAATGAGCAGTTCTTC. Translating it yields CASSVAAGDFHNEQFF.

This clone came up once. In DNA form, the CDR3 reads TGCGCCAGCAGCGAGGGACAGGGGTTAATTGCTAATGAAAAACTGTTTTTT. Translation gives CASSEGQGLIANEKLFF. The chain has TRBV4-1 and TRBJ1-4, with 10 bases that match TRBD1. The CDR3 is made up of 17 amino acids. V was clipped by 5 bases and J by 3 bases; unmatched bases: 9. From germline, CDR1 is MGHRA and CDR2 YSYEKL.

In this sample, this clone turned up a few times. The gene calls are TRBV28 and TRBJ2-1; 10 nucleotides align to TRBD1. CDR3 length: 15 amino acids. Germline V gives CDR1 MDHEN, CDR2 SYDVKM. Germline trimming cut 6 bases from V and 5 bases from J; bases unmatched to any gene: 7. The CDR3 nucleotides read TGTGCCAGCAGACCGGGACAGGGGATTCACAATGAGCAGTTCTTC. Protein sequence: CASRPGQGIHNEQFF.

This clone appeared a few times. The chain links TRBV6-1 to TRBJ1-5; D ambiguous. Trimming stripped 3 bases from V and 1 base from J, with 7 bases between. From germline, CDR1 is MNHNS and CDR2 SASEGT. CDR3 length: 14 amino acids. Here the CDR3 DNA reads TGTGCCAGCAGTGACGAGGGAAGCAATCAGCCCCAGCATTTT. Translating gives CASSDEGSNQPQHF.

This clone was counted between two and nine times. The rearrangement uses TRBV5-4 and TRBJ2-2; no clear D. Trimming removed 0 bases at V and 8 bases at J, with 14 bases between. CDR1 is SGHNT, CDR2 YYREEE, per germline (reference sequence). The CDR3 has 15 residues. The CDR3 sequence is CASSLAVRPRGELFF. The DNA of the CDR3 is TGTGCCAGCAGCTTGGCTGTACGACCTAGGGGGGAGCTGTTTTTT.

This sequence joins TRBV19 and TRBJ2-1, with no clear D. The CDR3 totals 11 residues. Trimming took off 7 bases at V and 3 bases at J, with 4 bases between the two ends. Germline lookup yields CDR1 LNHDA and CDR2 SQIVND (reference sequence). The CDR3 DNA is TGTGCCAGTATTCGCTACAATGAGCAGTTCTTC. Amino acids: CASIRYNEQFF.

The chain is built from TRBV11-2 and TRBJ2-3; TRBD1 matches 7 bases. The CDR3 totals 15 residues. CDR1 and CDR2 (germline): SGHAT, FQNNGV. The junction had 10 bases not matched to a gene; V was cut back by 4 bases and J by 6 bases. The CDR3 nucleotides are TGTGCCAGCAGCTCTAGGGCAGGGGGATATGATACGCAGTATTTT. Translation gives CASSSRAGGYDTQYF.

This chain joins TRBV6-1 and TRBJ1-1, with TRBD1 matching 7 bases. The CDR3 totals 13 residues. Trimming at V came to 6 bases and at J to 3 bases, leaving 4 bases not matched to a gene. Germline values: CDR1 MNHNS, CDR2 SASEGT. The CDR3 DNA sequence: TGTGCCAGCAGGCACACAGGGGACACTGAAGCTTTCTTT. Translated, it gives CASRHTGDTEAFF.

This clone was observed a few times. The J gene is TRBJ1-1, the V gene TRBV10-3; D possibly corresponds to TRBD1 (5 bases). Trimming pared 8 bases from V and 0 bases from J, leaving 10 bases between. CDR3 length: 13 residues. The germline V gene encodes CDR1 ENHRY and CDR2 SYGVKD. DNA for the CDR3: TGTGCCATCGTCCGACAGCTGAACACTGAAGCTTTCTTT. Amino acid sequence: CAIVRQLNTEAFF.

The V and J genes are TRBV6-5 and TRBJ1-2; TRBD1 agrees at 12 bases. J lost 7 bases, V lost 3 bases, and 3 bases had no gene match. This CDR3 is built from 14 residues. The germline V gene has CDR1 MNHEY and CDR2 SVGAGI. The CDR3 spells CASSYLGQGAGYTF. The CDR3 nucleotides are TGTGCCAGCAGTTATTTGGGACAGGGGGCTGGCTACACCTTC.